Below are 5 T cell receptor beta chains sequenced from a single sample in a study of OX40 agonist ivuxolimab in advanced cancers. Method: immunoSEQ multiplex PCR; TCRdb's copy keeps in-frame clones and lacks some. The sample contains some 60,000 clones, 86% of which appear only once. The specimen was CD4+ or CD8+ T cells sorted from blood, collected in a trial of the OX40 agonist ivuxolimab. The receptor source for this set is an adult with an advanced solid tumor such as melanoma, head and neck, liver or kidney cancer.

The rearrangement uses TRBV20-1 and TRBJ1-4; D unresolved. Looked up from germline, CDR1 is DFQATT and CDR2 is SNEGSKA (reference sequence). The CDR3 spans 11 residues. Trimming shortened V by 2 bases and J by 4 bases, and 2 bases separated the two germline ends. The CDR3 DNA reads as TGCAGTGCTAGAATTAATGAAAAACTGTTTTTT. This codes for CSARINEKLFF.

The rearrangement links TRBV23-1 to TRBJ1-5; 8 bases match TRBD1. TRBV23-1 is labeled an ORF, and its function is uncertain. There are 17 residues in the CDR3. V was clipped by 2 bases and J by 6 bases; unmatched bases: 12. The CDR3 nucleotides read TGCGCCAGCAGTCAACCCCGCTTCCAGGGGGCAAGTCAGCCCCAGCATTTT. Translating it yields CASSQPRFQGASQPQHF.

The J gene is TRBJ2-2, the V gene TRBV5-6; D is unresolved. CDR1 and CDR2 (germline): SGHDT, YYEEEE. V was pared by 4 bases and J by 11 bases, with 12 bases between. This CDR3 spans 12 amino acids. The DNA of the CDR3 is TGTGCCAGCAGCCGTCGGCCGGTCGAGCTGTTTTTT. This gives the protein CASSRRPVELFF.

This clone is a singleton in its sample. This chain links TRBV5-1 with TRBJ1-1; 8 bases fit TRBD1. CDR3 length: 14 amino acids. The V gene end was trimmed by 4 bases and the J gene end by 4 bases; junction bases not matched to a gene: 6. Germline lookup yields CDR1 SGHRS and CDR2 YFSETQ. CDR3 loop: CASSPGTGPTEAFF. DNA of the CDR3: TGCGCCAGCAGCCCCGGGACAGGCCCCACTGAAGCTTTCTTT.

The chain has TRBV9 and TRBJ1-5; 10 bases match TRBD1. Germline CDR1 SGDLS, CDR2 YYNGEE. With V trimmed by 4 bases and J by 8 bases, 9 bases remained unmatched. This CDR3 is 15 amino acids long. The CDR3 reads CASSNHRDRGEPQHF. Here the CDR3 DNA reads TGTGCCAGCAGCAACCACCGGGACAGGGGCGAGCCCCAGCATTTT. Complete variable domain (other parts from reference TRBV9 and TRBJ1-5): DSGVTQTPKHLITATGQRVTLRCSPRSGDLSVYWYQQSLDQGLQFLIQYYNGEERAKGNILERFSAQQFPDLHSELNLSSLELGDSALYFCASSNHRDRGEPQHFGDGTRLSIL.